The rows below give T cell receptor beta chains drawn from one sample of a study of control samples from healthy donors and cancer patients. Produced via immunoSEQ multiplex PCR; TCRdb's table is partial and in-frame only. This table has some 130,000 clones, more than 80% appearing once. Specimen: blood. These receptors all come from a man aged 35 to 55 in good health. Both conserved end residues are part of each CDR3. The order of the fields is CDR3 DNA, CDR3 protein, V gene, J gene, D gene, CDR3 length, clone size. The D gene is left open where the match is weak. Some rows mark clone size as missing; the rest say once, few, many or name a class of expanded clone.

DNA: TGTGCCAGCAGTCCTACAGGGGACGAACTAGAGCAGTACTTC
CDR3: CASSPTGDELEQYF
V: TRBV28
J: TRBJ2-7
D: TRBD1
length: 14
size: once

DNA: TGTGCCAGCAGCTTGAACAGATGGGCCTATGGCTACACCTTC
CDR3: CASSLNRWAYGYTF
V: TRBV5-6
J: TRBJ1-2
D: .
length: 14
size: .

DNA: TGTGCCAGCAGCGCCCCTGGGGGGACCGATAATTCACCCCTCCACTTT
CDR3: CASSAPGGTDNSPLHF
V: TRBV5-5
J: TRBJ1-6
D: .
length: 16
size: .

DNA: TGTGCCAGCAGCTTTAAGGACAGGGCCAACTATGGCTACACCTTC
CDR3: CASSFKDRANYGYTF
V: TRBV5-8
J: TRBJ1-2
D: TRBD1
length: 15
size: .

DNA: TGTGCCAGCAGCCCCTCGACTAGCGGCCAAGATACGCAGTATTTT
CDR3: CASSPSTSGQDTQYF
V: TRBV4-2
J: TRBJ2-3
D: TRBD2
length: 15
size: .

DNA: TGTGCCACCAGTGCCGCCCACCCACCCGGGGAGCTGTTTTTT
CDR3: CATSAAHPPGELFF
V: TRBV24-1
J: TRBJ2-2
D: .
length: 14
size: .

DNA: TGTGCCAGCAGTCCGGACAGTGGGGAAGAGCCCCAGCATTTT
CDR3: CASSPDSGEEPQHF
V: TRBV2
J: TRBJ1-5
D: .
length: 14
size: .

DNA: TGTGCCAGCAGCTTGCTTGGGGGCGGGACTGAAGCTTTCTTT
CDR3: CASSLLGGGTEAFF
V: TRBV5-4
J: TRBJ1-1
D: .
length: 14
size: .

DNA: TGCGCCAGCAGCTTGTTGGGGCGGGGGGAAGAGACCCAGTACTTC
CDR3: CASSLLGRGEETQYF
V: TRBV5-1
J: TRBJ2-5
D: TRBD2
length: 15
size: .

DNA: TGTGCCAGCACCCAAAGGCTAGATGCCTTTTCACCCCTCCACTTT
CDR3: CASTQRLDAFSPLHF
V: TRBV3-1/TRBV3-2
J: TRBJ1-6
D: .
length: 15
size: once

DNA: TGTGCCAGCAGCTTAGATTACACCGGGGAGCTGTTTTTT
CDR3: CASSLDYTGELFF
V: TRBV7-6
J: TRBJ2-2
D: .
length: 13
size: .

DNA: TGCGCCAGCAGCAATGCCCAGCCGAACACTGAAGCTTTCTTT
CDR3: CASSNAQPNTEAFF
V: TRBV5-1
J: TRBJ1-1
D: .
length: 14
size: .

DNA: TGTGCCAGCAGCTCCCAGGGGCCTTTAAATGAGCAGTTCTTC
CDR3: CASSSQGPLNEQFF
V: TRBV11-3
J: TRBJ2-1
D: .
length: 14
size: once

DNA: TGTGCCAGCAGCGAGACATTCTATGGCTACACCTTC
CDR3: CASSETFYGYTF
V: TRBV5-6
J: TRBJ1-2
D: .
length: 12
size: .

DNA: TGTGCCAGCAGTTTGCAGGGGTATCTGTTTTTT
CDR3: CASSLQGYLFF
V: TRBV12-3/TRBV12-4
J: TRBJ1-4
D: .
length: 11
size: .

DNA: TGTGCCAGCAGCCGCGGACTAGCTGGCTACGAGCAGTACTTC
CDR3: CASSRGLAGYEQYF
V: TRBV9
J: TRBJ2-7
D: TRBD2
length: 14
size: .

DNA: TGCGCCAGCAGCCAAGAAGCGGGAGGGCGTAGGTTTATGTTTGCAACTAATGAAAAACTGTTTTTT
CDR3: CASSQEAGGRRFMFATNEKLFF
V: TRBV4-1
J: TRBJ1-4
D: .
length: 22
size: .

DNA: TGTGCCAGCAGCCTCCAAGTGGGGGATACGCAGTATTTT
CDR3: CASSLQVGDTQYF
V: TRBV27
J: TRBJ2-3
D: .
length: 13
size: .

DNA: TGTGCCAGCTCACCTTCGACAGGGGATTCACCCCTCCACTTT
CDR3: CASSPSTGDSPLHF
V: TRBV18
J: TRBJ1-6
D: TRBD1
length: 14
size: .

DNA: TGTGCCAGCAGCTTTGGGGACAGGGGCACAGATACGCAGTATTTT
CDR3: CASSFGDRGTDTQYF
V: TRBV7-6
J: TRBJ2-3
D: TRBD1
length: 15
size: .

DNA: TGCGCCAGCAGTGCGACTACAGGGTCCGGCAATCAGCCCCAGCATTTT
CDR3: CASSATTGSGNQPQHF
V: TRBV10-2
J: TRBJ1-5
D: .
length: 16
size: .

DNA: TGTGCCAGCAGCCCCCGGGACAGGGCTTCCAATGAGCAGTTCTTC
CDR3: CASSPRDRASNEQFF
V: TRBV7-9
J: TRBJ2-1
D: TRBD1
length: 15
size: .

DNA: TGTGCCAGCAGCGTAATGAGCGGGGGTGATACGCAGTATTTT
CDR3: CASSVMSGGDTQYF
V: TRBV9
J: TRBJ2-3
D: TRBD2
length: 14
size: .

DNA: TGTGCCAGCAGCCGGGGACAGGGAGAGACCCAGTACTTC
CDR3: CASSRGQGETQYF
V: TRBV7-3
J: TRBJ2-5
D: TRBD1
length: 13
size: .

DNA: TGTGCCAGCAGCCGGAGCGGGGAACACTACGAGCAGTACTTC
CDR3: CASSRSGEHYEQYF
V: TRBV3-1/TRBV3-2
J: TRBJ2-7
D: TRBD2
length: 14
size: .

DNA: TGTGCCAGCAGTTCGACTAGCGGGGGGGCAGATACGCAGTATTTT
CDR3: CASSSTSGGADTQYF
V: TRBV6-5
J: TRBJ2-3
D: TRBD2
length: 15
size: .

DNA: TGTGCCTCAAAGGTGGGGACATACTATGGCTACACCTTC
CDR3: CASKVGTYYGYTF
V: TRBV28
J: TRBJ1-2
D: .
length: 13
size: .

DNA: TGTGCCAGCAGCTTGGCGGGACAGGCATATGGCTACACCTTC
CDR3: CASSLAGQAYGYTF
V: TRBV5-4
J: TRBJ1-2
D: TRBD1
length: 14
size: .